This T cell receptor (beta chain) came from a study of shared T cell receptors in the human thymus (TCRdb year 2021). Regarding the study in general: The study examined how self-reactive, shared T-cell receptor alpha chains are generated in the human thymus.

Remarks on this clone: Its recognized antigen is unknown. Base qualities are not provided; no much larger clone lies one nucleotide away.

Library method: the immunoSEQ multiplex PCR assay. This immuneACCESS table, as held by TCRdb, lists in-frame sequences with V and J called but not all clones. Of the missing ones, under half trace to an unresolved V gene in checked studies; the others have no known cause. Within this sample are some 760,000 clones, with approximately 85% of them counted one time only. The ten largest clones add up to 0.0095% to 0.013% of the sample. Inclusive of the bounding cysteine and phenylalanine, the CDR3 is 14 residues long. Only the CDR3 part of the read is kept: 42 bases, read in frame from the first base. In the germline V gene, CDR1 corresponds to SGDLS and CDR2 to YYNGEE. Trimming accounts for 2 bases at V and 7 bases at J, while the number of junction bases matched to no gene is 4. The data were also submitted as part of a second study, on human thymus T cells. The second source states: The donors were immunologically healthy infants in Finland who had open corrective cardiac surgery for congenital heart defects. The thymus tissue came from surgical resects taken out during corrective cardiac surgery. Biased V and J gene segment usage appeared to be present in both thymic and peripheral blood repertoires. The related research found that thymic TCR repertoires overlapped highly between unrelated individuals. The study described the TCR alpha and beta repertoires in under 10 infant thymus samples and a few matching peripheral blood samples. The infant donors were roughly 7 to 244 days old, and the cohort included six or seven males and two females. Thymocytes were released mechanically from tissue and stored at -70 °C as pellets of 10-30 million cells. Genomic DNA was extracted from frozen cell pellets with a QIAsymphony instrument. Using the immunoSEQ multiplex PCR assay, the TCRB and TCRAD loci were amplified from a standardized quantity of quality-controlled genomic DNA. The amplicons covered the V(D)J region and were long enough to include the CDR3 and to identify the V and J genes. Through the commercial immunoSEQ service, the amplicons were sequenced on an Illumina platform. Primer bias and sequencing errors were corrected using previously described methods, and TCRAD and TCRB definitions followed the IMGT database. immunoSEQ Analyzer 3.0 and VDJTools were used for repertoire analysis, which covered basic statistics, V/J segment usage, diversity estimates, rarefaction and pairwise overlap. Diversity was estimated with Chao1, ChaoE, Efron-Thisted, Shannon and inverse Simpson indices, and also on datasets down-sampled to the smallest sample. Repertoire overlap was assessed by strict matching of CDR3 nucleotide sequence, V gene and J gene, and clustering was done by Jaccard-based multidimensional scaling. Thymus samples yielded on average approximately 800,000 unique TCRB clonotypes, compared with 80,000 to 85,000 from blood samples.

This receptor was obtained from a girl under two years old with a congenital heart defect. Donor details come from another sample of the same person, matched by shared clones. The sample consisted of thymocytes. The rearranged segments are TRBV9 and TRBJ1-4, with TRBD1 matching 8 junction bases. The CDR3: CASSVGQGGEKLFF. At the DNA level, the sequence is TGTGCCAGCAGCGTCGGACAGGGCGGTGAAAAACTGTTTTTT.